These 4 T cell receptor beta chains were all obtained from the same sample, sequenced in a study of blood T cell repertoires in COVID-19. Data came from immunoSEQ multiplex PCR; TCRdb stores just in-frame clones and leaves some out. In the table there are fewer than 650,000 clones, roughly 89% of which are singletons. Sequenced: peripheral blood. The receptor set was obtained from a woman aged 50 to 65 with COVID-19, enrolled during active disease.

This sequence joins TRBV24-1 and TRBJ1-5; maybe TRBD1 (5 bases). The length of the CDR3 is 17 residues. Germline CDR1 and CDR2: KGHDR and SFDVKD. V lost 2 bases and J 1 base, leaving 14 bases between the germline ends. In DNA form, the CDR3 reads TGTGCCACCAGTGATTCCACCCGGGACTCCAGCAATCAGCCCCAGCATTTT. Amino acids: CATSDSTRDSSNQPQHF.

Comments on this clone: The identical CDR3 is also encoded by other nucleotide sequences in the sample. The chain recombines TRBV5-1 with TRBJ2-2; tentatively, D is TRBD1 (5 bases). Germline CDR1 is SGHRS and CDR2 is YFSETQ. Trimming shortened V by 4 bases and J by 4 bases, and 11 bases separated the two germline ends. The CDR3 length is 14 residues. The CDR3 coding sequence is TGCGCCAGCAGCCCCAGACAGTTCACCGGGGAGCTGTTTTTT. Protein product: CASSPRQFTGELFF.

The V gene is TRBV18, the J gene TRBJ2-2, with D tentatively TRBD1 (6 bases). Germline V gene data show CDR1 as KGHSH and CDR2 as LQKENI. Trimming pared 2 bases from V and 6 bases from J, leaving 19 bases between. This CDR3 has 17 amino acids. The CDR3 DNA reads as TGTGCCAGCTCACCAAACAGGGTGAATATTTCCGCCGGGGAGCTGTTTTTT. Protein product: CASSPNRVNISAGELFF.

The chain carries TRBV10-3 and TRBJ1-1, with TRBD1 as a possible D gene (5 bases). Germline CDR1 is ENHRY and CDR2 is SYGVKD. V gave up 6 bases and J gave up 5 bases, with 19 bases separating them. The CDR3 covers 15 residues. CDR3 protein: CAISTGHSVETEAFF. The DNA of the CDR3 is TGTGCCATCAGCACTGGACACTCGGTGGAGACTGAAGCTTTCTTT.